Sequencing of this T cell receptor beta chain was carried out in a study of cytomegalovirus exposure and HLA in healthy donors. Study at large: The 130 or so validation repertoires used the same platform as the 600 to 750 first-cohort repertoires (as reported by a later analysis).

Comment on this clone: Its antigen remains unknown.

Study-wide points: Cytomegalovirus association was listed for 164 TCR beta chains.

Clones were sequenced by immunoSEQ multiplex PCR, and TCRdb holds only the in-frame ones, with some missing. The repertoire holds roughly 60,000 clones, with 92% as singletons. V dropped 1 base and J dropped 2 bases, with 12 bases sitting between them. The CDR3 is 15 amino acids. Germline loops: CDR1 SGHTA, CDR2 FQGNSA. The receptor's source is a young woman in good health and CMV-seronegative. Material: PBMCs. The chain carries TRBV7-2 and TRBJ2-7; D might be TRBD2 (5 bases). CDR3 in DNA: TGTGCCAGCAGCTTAGAGGACGGAGGAGCCTACGAGCAGTACTTC. It yields the protein CASSLEDGGAYEQYF.